This T cell receptor beta chain was identified during a study of a mutant IDH1 vaccine in newly diagnosed glioma. In the study overall: Investigators started vaccination 4-6 weeks after radiotherapy alone, or with temozolomide cycles. Treated individuals were about 62% male and 37.5% female, averaging 40.4 years of age. Former treatment meant radiotherapy, temozolomide, or both; the majority had gotten both.

Time point here: week 11, during vaccination. In every dose of vaccine, 300 ug of mutant IDH1 20-mer peptide was given alongside topical imiquimod. TCRdb keeps only in-frame clones here, not all; method: immunoSEQ multiplex PCR. The repertoire holds about 52,000 clones, with 90% to 95% as singletons. The study's findings and limits: Immune responses induced by the vaccine were seen in 93.3% of patients, spanning multiple MHC alleles.

Turning to this clone: Antigen: not known.

The specimen comprised PBMCs, sampled from a glioma patient whose treatment included an IDH1 peptide vaccine. The receptor was derived from a man in his forties or fifties with glioma.

The CDR3 reads CASSFGGPTEGYTF. CDR3 DNA sequence: TGTGCCAGCAGCTTTGGGGGGCCGACGGAGGGCTACACCTTC. The rearrangement links TRBV7-2 to TRBJ1-2, with D possibly TRBD1 on 6 matching bases. The CDR3 extends over 14 amino acids. The V gene's germline CDR1 is SGHTA and CDR2 FQGNSA. V was trimmed by 3 bases and J by 8 bases, leaving 16 bases between them. Together with reference TRBV7-2 and TRBJ1-2, the CDR3 gives the full variable domain: GAGVSQSPSNKVTEKGKDVELRCDPISGHTALYWYRQSLGQGLEFLIYFQGNSAPDKSGLPSDRFSAERTGGSVSTLTIQRTQQEDSAVYLCASSFGGPTEGYTFGSGTRLTVV.